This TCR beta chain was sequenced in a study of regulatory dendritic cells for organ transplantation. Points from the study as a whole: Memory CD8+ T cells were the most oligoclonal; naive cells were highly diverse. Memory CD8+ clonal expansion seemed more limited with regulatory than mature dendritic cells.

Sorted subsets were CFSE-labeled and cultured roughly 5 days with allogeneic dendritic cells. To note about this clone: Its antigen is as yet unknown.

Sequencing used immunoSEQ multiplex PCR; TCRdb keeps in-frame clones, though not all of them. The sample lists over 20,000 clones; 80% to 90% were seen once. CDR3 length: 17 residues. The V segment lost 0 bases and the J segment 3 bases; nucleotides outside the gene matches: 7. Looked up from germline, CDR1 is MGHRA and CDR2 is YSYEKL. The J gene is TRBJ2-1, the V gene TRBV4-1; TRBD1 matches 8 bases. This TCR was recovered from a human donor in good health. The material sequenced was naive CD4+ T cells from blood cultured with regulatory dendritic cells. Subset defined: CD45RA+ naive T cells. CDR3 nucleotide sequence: TGCGCCAGCAGCCAAGATCGAGGCAGGGGGCTCTACAATGAGCAGTTCTTC. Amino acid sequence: CASSQDRGRGLYNEQFF.